This is a list of T cell receptor beta chains from one sample in a study of technical replicates of blood from several donors. Profiled with immunoSEQ multiplex PCR; TCRdb holds only in-frame clones, not every one. The data hold more than 50,000 clones, with 80% to 90% observed a single time. Sequencing was carried out using PBMCs. The origin of the receptors is a human donor in good health. Some clones in this sample may be carry-over from other donors' samples. CDR3s include the opening cysteine and the closing phenylalanine or tryptophan. The D gene is left open where the match is weak. Expanded clones are given a class, and other clones once, few, many or no size at all.

v_gene	abundance	d_gene	len	j_gene	CDR3nt	CDR3aa
TRBV5-1	-	-	15	TRBJ2-2	TGCGCCAGCAGCTTGGCCGGGGTTTTCACCGGGGAGCTGTTTTTT	CASSLAGVFTGELFF
TRBV4-1	-	-	16	TRBJ2-2	TGCGCCAGCAGCCAGGACGGCCGGAGGTTAGACGGGGAGCTGTTTTTT	CASSQDGRRLDGELFF
TRBV19	few	TRBD2	15	TRBJ2-7	TGTGCCAGTCAGCGGGGGGGATTTAGCTCCTACGAGCAGTACTTC	CASQRGGFSSYEQYF
TRBV18	-	-	12	TRBJ2-5	TGTGCCAGCTCACCCTCGAGAGAGACCCAGTACTTC	CASSPSRETQYF
TRBV4-1	few	-	16	TRBJ1-1	TGCGCCAGCAGCCAAGGCAGGGCGATTATGAACACTGAAGCTTTCTTT	CASSQGRAIMNTEAFF
TRBV10-3	few	-	13	TRBJ1-3	TGTGCCATCAGGGACAGCTCTGGAAACACCATATATTTT	CAIRDSSGNTIYF
TRBV10-3	-	-	16	TRBJ2-2	TGTGCCATCAGTGAACTAACCAATACGAACACCGGGGAGCTGTTTTTT	CAISELTNTNTGELFF
TRBV7-9	-	TRBD1	13	TRBJ2-5	TGTGCCAGCAGCAAGGACAGGCGGGAGACCCAGTACTTC	CASSKDRRETQYF
TRBV5-1	-	-	14	TRBJ1-2	TGCGCCAGCAGAACGAACAGGGATAACTATGGCTACACCTTC	CASRTNRDNYGYTF
TRBV4-3	-	-	13	TRBJ2-7	TGCGCCAGCAGCCAAGATCTAGGATACGAGCAGTACTTC	CASSQDLGYEQYF
TRBV19	-	TRBD1	14	TRBJ1-6	TGTGCCAGTAGTATGGACAGGGTACGATCACCCCTCCACTTT	CASSMDRVRSPLHF
TRBV6-5	-	-	11	TRBJ1-2	TGTGCCAGCAGTTACGGACAGGGCTACACCTTC	CASSYGQGYTF
TRBV6-1	-	TRBD1	18	TRBJ1-2	TGTGCCAGCAGTGACGGGGACAGGGGCTCTAAAGGTCCGCGGGGCTACACCTTC	CASSDGDRGSKGPRGYTF
TRBV11-1	once	TRBD2	17	TRBJ2-5	TGTGCCAGCAGCTTAGGGACTGGGACTAGCGGGGTCAAGACCCAGTACTTC	CASSLGTGTSGVKTQYF
TRBV7-6	-	TRBD1	14	TRBJ1-5	TGTGCCAGCAGCCTAAGACAGGGGGATCAGCCCCAGCATTTT	CASSLRQGDQPQHF
TRBV6-5	few	-	13	TRBJ1-1	TGTGCCAGCAGTTCATCCCGGGGAACTGAAGCTTTCTTT	CASSSSRGTEAFF
TRBV6-1	-	-	13	TRBJ2-7	TGTGCCAGCCTAGACAGCCCTCCTACGAAGCAGTACTTC	CASLDSPPTKQYF
TRBV11-2	few	-	13	TRBJ1-6	TGTGCCAGCAGCCCCTCCCGGGATACCCCCCTCCACTTT	CASSPSRDTPLHF
TRBV7-8	-	-	14	TRBJ1-1	TGTGCCAGCAGCTTATTGAGGACAGCTACTGTCGCTTTCTTT	CASSLLRTATVAFF
TRBV5-1	once	TRBD2	15	TRBJ2-7	TGCGCCAGCAGCTGGGGACTACTGCTCTCCTACGAGCAGTACTTC	CASSWGLLLSYEQYF
TRBV19	few	TRBD1	13	TRBJ2-1	TGTGCCAGTAGTATCGACAGGGGCAATGAGCAGTTCTTC	CASSIDRGNEQFF
TRBV6-5	-	-	14	TRBJ1-3	TGTGCCACCCGGGGGGATCCCTCTGGAAACACCATATATTTT	CATRGDPSGNTIYF
TRBV11-2	-	-	14	TRBJ2-5	TGTGCCAGCAGCTTGGCCGGGACACTAGAGACCCAGTACTTC	CASSLAGTLETQYF
TRBV2	-	TRBD1	15	TRBJ1-2	TGTGCCAGCAGCCAGGGACAGGGGAGAAGCTATGGCTACACCTTC	CASSQGQGRSYGYTF
TRBV5-4	once	-	17	TRBJ1-3	TGTGCCAGCAGCCAGTCCATCCCGGGGGGCTTCGGTGACACCATATATTTT	CASSQSIPGGFGDTIYF
TRBV10-3	-	TRBD1	12	TRBJ1-1	TGTGCCACGGGACAGGGGGGCACTGAAGCTTTCTTT	CATGQGGTEAFF
TRBV5-6	-	-	11	TRBJ2-7	TGTGCCAGCAGCTTATTGGCCGAGCAGTACTTC	CASSLLAEQYF
TRBV5-1	-	-	15	TRBJ2-3	TGCGCCAGCAGCCCTTCTGGGCGGGACACAGATACGCAGTATTTT	CASSPSGRDTDTQYF
TRBV30	few	TRBD1	12	TRBJ1-1	TGTGCCTGGGGACAGGGGGGGACTGAAGCTTTCTTT	CAWGQGGTEAFF
TRBV9	few	-	13	TRBJ1-1	TGTGCCAGCAGCGCACAGGGAAACACTGAAGCTTTCTTT	CASSAQGNTEAFF
TRBV9	-	TRBD2	19	TRBJ2-5	TGTGCCAGCAGCGTAGGAGGGGGGACTAGCGGGGAAAACCAAGAGACCCAGTACTTC	CASSVGGGTSGENQETQYF
TRBV19	-	-	15	TRBJ2-5	TGTGCCAGTAGAGCCCCGGGACTCCACCAAGAGACCCAGTACTTC	CASRAPGLHQETQYF
TRBV19	-	TRBD2	14	TRBJ2-3	TGTGCCAGTACCAGCGGGGGGGCCTCAGATACGCAGTATTTT	CASTSGGASDTQYF
TRBV25-1	-	-	16	TRBJ1-1	TGTGCCAGCAGGCGGACAGACCGAACTATGAACACTGAAGCTTTCTTT	CASRRTDRTMNTEAFF
TRBV5-1	-	TRBD1	12	TRBJ2-7	TGCGCCAGCAGGAAGACAGGGTCCGAGCAGTACTTC	CASRKTGSEQYF
TRBV9	-	-	16	TRBJ2-3	TGTGCCAGCAGCCCCGAGTGGGGCCCTAGCACAGATACGCAGTATTTT	CASSPEWGPSTDTQYF
TRBV21-1	-	-	16	TRBJ2-1	TGTGCCAGCAGCAAAGAGGGGACAGGGTTCTGCCATGAGCAGTTCTTC	CASSKEGTGFCHEQFF
TRBV6-1	-	TRBD1	13	TRBJ1-1	TGTGCCAGCAGCGACAGGGAAGAAGGTGAAGCTTTCTTT	CASSDREEGEAFF
TRBV7-9	-	-	15	TRBJ2-2	TGTGCCAGCAGCCCCGGGCAGGGAAACACCGGGGAGCTGTTTTTT	CASSPGQGNTGELFF
TRBV7-2	-	-	14	TRBJ1-2	TGTGCCAGCAGCCAAGGTTCAACTAAACATGGCTACACCTTC	CASSQGSTKHGYTF
TRBV7-6	-	-	19	TRBJ2-6	TGTGCCAGCAGCTTAGGATTCCCGAGAATAATCTCTGGGGCCAACGTCCTGACTTTC	CASSLGFPRIISGANVLTF
TRBV4-3	once	-	16	TRBJ2-1	TGCGCCAGCAGCCCCCCGACAGGAAGCTCCTACAATGAGCAGTTCTTC	CASSPPTGSSYNEQFF
TRBV18	-	-	14	TRBJ2-7	TGTGCCAGCTCACCAAGGAGGGGCAGGAGCGAGCAGTACTTC	CASSPRRGRSEQYF
TRBV27	-	TRBD2	15	TRBJ2-5	TGTGCCAGCAGCTTGGGACTAGCGGGGGTAGAGACCCAGTACTTC	CASSLGLAGVETQYF
TRBV27	-	-	14	TRBJ1-1	TGTGCCAGCAGTTTGTGGGGGGGGAACACTGAAGCTTTCTTT	CASSLWGGNTEAFF
TRBV5-8	-	-	16	TRBJ2-1	TGTGCCAGCAGCTCCTACAGGGGTGTGGGAGGTTTAGAGCAGTTCTTC	CASSSYRGVGGLEQFF
TRBV6-5	-	TRBD1	15	TRBJ1-2	TGTGCCAGCAGCATCCGGGACAGCCCCATCGGAGGCTACACCTTC	CASSIRDSPIGGYTF
TRBV4-2	-	TRBD2	15	TRBJ2-1	TGTGCCAGCAGACGCGCGGGAGGGCCCTACAATGAGCAGTTCTTC	CASRRAGGPYNEQFF
TRBV7-2	-	TRBD2	17	TRBJ2-1	TGTGCCAGCAGCTTACCCCGGGGGGGGACTAGTGGCAATGAGCAGTTCTTC	CASSLPRGGTSGNEQFF